The clone carrying this TCR beta chain was found a few times. The data belong to a study of blood T cell repertoires in COVID-19. Measured with immunoSEQ multiplex PCR; TCRdb has only the in-frame clones, and not every one. Of some 190,000 clones detected, 65% to 80% appear once; the ten largest clones hold around a sixth. V shed 1 base, J shed 5 bases, and the junction held 9 bases outside the gene matches. The CDR3 spans 16 residues. Germline V CDR1 and CDR2: SGHAT, FQNNGV. The chain uses TRBV11-2 and TRBJ2-5; 8 nucleotides match TRBD2. The receptor was isolated from a woman aged 50 to 60 with acute COVID-19. Source material: PBMCs or T cells enriched from blood (not recorded which). The CDR3 DNA is TGTGCCAGCAGCTTAGGGACCGCGGGGGGCGGCGAGACCCAGTACTTC. Amino acids: CASSLGTAGGGETQYF.